The source of this TCR beta chain is a study of T cells in Graves' hyperthyroidism and ophthalmopathy. For the study at large: Any treatment followed the collection of peripheral blood at initial diagnosis.

This CDR3 is 16 amino acids long. The V end lost 7 bases, the J end lost 0 bases, and 18 bases lay between the germline ends. CDR1 MNHEY and CDR2 SMNVEV come from the germline V gene (reference sequence). The source material, RNA transcripts, was used to amplify TCR beta CDR3 regions. The TCR CDR3 was amplified in a first-round RT-PCR using the HTBI primer set. TCRdb reprocessed the multiplex PCR reads via MiXCR and lists one record per CDR3 protein. Seen here are more than 300,000 distinct CDR3 sequences, less than 20% observed once, and the top ten hold over 35%. Ophthalmopathy patients had Clinical Activity Score at least 3, NOSPECS grade at least 4, duration under 3 months. Diagnoses used clinical symptoms, serum thyroxine and TRAb, thyroid ultrasound and orbital computed tomography. The PBMCs were taken from about 10 ml of fresh peripheral blood. This clonotype has more than one count but fewer than ten.

This chain uses TRBV27 with TRBJ2-5, with D tentatively TRBD1 or TRBD2 (5 bases each). This receptor was identified in a man younger than 35 with Graves' ophthalmopathy. Sequencing was done on a sample of blood. As DNA, the CDR3 is TGTGCCAGCATGGGGACCAGAAAGGGGAACCAAGAGACCCAGTACTTC. It yields the protein CASMGTRKGNQETQYF.